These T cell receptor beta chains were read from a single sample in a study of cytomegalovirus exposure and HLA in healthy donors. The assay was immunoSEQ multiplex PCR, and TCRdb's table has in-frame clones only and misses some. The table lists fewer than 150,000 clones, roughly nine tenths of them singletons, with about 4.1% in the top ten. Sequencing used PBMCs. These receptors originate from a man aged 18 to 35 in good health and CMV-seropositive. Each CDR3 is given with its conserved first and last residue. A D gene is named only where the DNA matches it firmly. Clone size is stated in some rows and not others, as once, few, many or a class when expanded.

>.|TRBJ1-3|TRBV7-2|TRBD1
CASSLRRRDREYTIYF
TGTGCCAGCAGCTTAAGGAGGAGGGACAGGGAGTACACCATATATTTT
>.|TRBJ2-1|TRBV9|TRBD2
CASSAGGRDEQFF
TGTGCCAGCAGCGCGGGGGGGCGAGATGAGCAGTTCTTC
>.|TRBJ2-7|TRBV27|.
CASSKNPGAYEQYF
TGTGCCAGCAGCAAGAACCCAGGGGCCTACGAGCAGTACTTC
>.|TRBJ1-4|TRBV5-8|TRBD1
CASTKGTGGEKLFF
TGTGCCAGCACCAAAGGGACAGGGGGAGAAAAACTGTTTTTT
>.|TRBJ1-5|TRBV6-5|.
CASSYSGQLNQPQHF
TGTGCCAGCAGTTACTCAGGACAGCTCAATCAGCCCCAGCATTTT
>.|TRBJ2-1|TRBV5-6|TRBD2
CASSPPGLAGDDEQFF
TGTGCCAGCAGCCCCCCCGGGCTAGCGGGGGACGATGAGCAGTTCTTC
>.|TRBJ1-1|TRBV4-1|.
CASSQDLGAGGNTEAFF
TGCGCCAGCAGCCAAGATCTAGGGGCAGGTGGGAACACTGAAGCTTTCTTT
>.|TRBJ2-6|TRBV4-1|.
CASSHRVSGANVLTF
TGCGCCAGCAGCCACAGGGTCTCTGGGGCCAACGTCCTGACTTTC
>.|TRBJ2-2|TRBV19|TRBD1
CASKATGVTGELFF
TGTGCCAGTAAGGCGACAGGGGTCACCGGGGAGCTGTTTTTT
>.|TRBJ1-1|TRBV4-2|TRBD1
CASSQGQGARTEAFF
TGTGCCAGCAGCCAGGGACAGGGGGCACGGACTGAAGCTTTCTTT
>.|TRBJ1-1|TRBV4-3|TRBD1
CASSHGDSRTEAFF
TGCGCCAGCAGCCATGGGGACAGTAGGACTGAAGCTTTCTTT
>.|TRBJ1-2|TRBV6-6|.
CASSYSAGDYGYTF
TGTGCCAGCAGTTACTCCGCAGGGGACTATGGCTACACCTTC
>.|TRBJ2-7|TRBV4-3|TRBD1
CASSQKQGLTEQYF
TGCGCCAGCAGCCAAAAACAGGGGTTAACGGAGCAGTACTTC
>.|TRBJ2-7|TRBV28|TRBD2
CASRTGTSGGQHEQYF
TGTGCCAGCAGAACCGGGACTAGCGGGGGGCAGCACGAGCAGTACTTC
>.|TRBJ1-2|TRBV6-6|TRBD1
CASSLRTGYGYTF
TGTGCCAGCAGTCTTAGGACAGGCTATGGCTACACCTTC
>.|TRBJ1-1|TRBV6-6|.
CASSYSRGANTEAFF
TGTGCCAGCAGTTACTCTCGGGGGGCGAACACTGAAGCTTTCTTT
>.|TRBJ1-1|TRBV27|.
CASSSMGSTEAFF
TGTGCCAGCAGTTCCATGGGGAGCACTGAAGCTTTCTTT
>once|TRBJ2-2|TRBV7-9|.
CASSPIGQQNTGELFF
TGTGCCAGCAGCCCCATTGGACAGCAGAACACCGGGGAGCTGTTTTTT
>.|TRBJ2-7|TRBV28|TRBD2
CASSLAGGESYEQYF
TGTGCCAGCAGTCTCGCGGGGGGAGAAAGCTACGAGCAGTACTTC
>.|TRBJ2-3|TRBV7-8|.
CASSRTVLYTQYF
TGTGCCAGCAGCCGGACAGTACTTTATACGCAGTATTTT
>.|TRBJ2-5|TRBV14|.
CASSQLPTEETQYF
TGTGCCAGCAGCCAACTGCCTACAGAGGAGACCCAGTACTTC
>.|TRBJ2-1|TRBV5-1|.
CASSLGVAGHNEQFF
TGCGCCAGCAGCTTGGGTGTGGCAGGGCACAATGAGCAGTTCTTC
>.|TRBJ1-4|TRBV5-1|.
CASSQTGSATNEKLFF
TGCGCCAGCAGCCAAACAGGGTCTGCAACTAATGAAAAACTGTTTTTT